Shown below are 5 T cell receptor beta chains from a single sample sequenced in a study of shared clonotypes between healthy human individuals. Assay: immunoSEQ multiplex PCR; the TCRdb copy retains only in-frame clones and omits some. The data show about 2.3 million clones, around 93% seen once. Sequenced material: naive CD4+ T cells from PBMCs. The subset denotes: CD45RA+ positively selected. The source is a man between 18 and 35 years old in good health. Some clones in this sample may be carry-over from other donors' samples.

The gene calls are TRBV15 and TRBJ2-7; D gene uncertain. The CDR3 spans 15 residues. V lost 5 bases to trimming and J lost 6 bases, with 20 bases between them. Germline assignment: CDR1 LNHNV and CDR2 YYDKDF (reference sequence). The CDR3 DNA follows: TGTGCCACCAGCGCTTGGGGATCAGACTCTCGCGAGCAGTACTTC. As protein: CATSAWGSDSREQYF.

The chain uses TRBV7-9 and TRBJ2-5; D may be TRBD1 (6 bases). Trimming pared 2 bases from V and 4 bases from J, leaving 17 bases between. The length of the CDR3 is 16 residues. CDR1 and CDR2 from the germline V gene are SEHNR and FQNEAQ (reference sequence). CDR3 sequence reads: CASSLKAGGAGETQYF. CDR3 DNA: TGTGCCAGCAGCTTAAAAGCTGGGGGCGCAGGAGAGACCCAGTACTTC.

This chain connects TRBV4-1 to TRBJ1-4, with D unresolved. The CDR3 runs to 13 residues. The germline V and J ends were trimmed by 3 bases and 7 bases, with 9 bases remaining between them. Germline CDR1 is MGHRA and CDR2 is YSYEKL. CDR3 nucleotides: TGCGCCAGCAGCCAGGCCTGGGGTGAAAAACTGTTTTTT. This sequence encodes CASSQAWGEKLFF.

This rearrangement joins TRBV15 to TRBJ2-1, with TRBD2 matching over 9 bases. The CDR3 extends over 15 amino acids. Germline assignment: CDR1 LNHNV and CDR2 YYDKDF (reference sequence). V was pared by 5 bases and J by 4 bases, with 6 bases of the junction left unmatched. The CDR3 bases are TGTGCCACCAGCCCAGGGACTAGCAGTTACAATGAGCAGTTCTTC. It encodes CATSPGTSSYNEQFF.

The CDR3, as DNA: TGTGCCAGCAACAAGGAGTTAAATGAAAAACTGTTTTTT. Translation gives CASNKELNEKLFF. This sequence joins TRBV2 and TRBJ1-4; D gene uncertain. There are 13 residues in the CDR3. Per the germline V gene, CDR1 is SNHLY and CDR2 is FYNNEI. V lost 7 bases to trimming and J lost 5 bases, with 11 bases between them. The full variable domain, with the rest looked up from reference TRBV2 and TRBJ1-4, is EPEVTQTPSHQVTQMGQEVILRCVPISNHLYFYWYRQILGQKVEFLVSFYNNEISEKSEIFDDQFSVERPDGSNFTLKIRSTKLEDSAMYFCASNKELNEKLFFGSGTQLSVL.